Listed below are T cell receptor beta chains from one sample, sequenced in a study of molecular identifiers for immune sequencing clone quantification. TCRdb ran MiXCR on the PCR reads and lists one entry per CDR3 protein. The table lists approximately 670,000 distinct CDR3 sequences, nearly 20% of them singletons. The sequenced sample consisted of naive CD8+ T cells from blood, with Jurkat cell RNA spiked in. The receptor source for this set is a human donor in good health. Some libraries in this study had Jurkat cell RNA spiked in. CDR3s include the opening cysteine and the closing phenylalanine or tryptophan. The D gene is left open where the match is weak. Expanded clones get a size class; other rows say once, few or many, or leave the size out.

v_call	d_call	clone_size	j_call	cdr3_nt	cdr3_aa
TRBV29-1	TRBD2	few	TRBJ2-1	TGCAGCGTTGAAGATACTAGCGGCGTTAACAATGAGCAGTTCTTC	CSVEDTSGVNNEQFF
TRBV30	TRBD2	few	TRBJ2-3	TGTGCCTGGAGCGCGGGGGGGATTGACACAGATACGCAGTATTTT	CAWSAGGIDTDTQYF
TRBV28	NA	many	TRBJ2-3	TGTGCCAGCAGTTTGCACAGGGCGGGAGCAGATACGCAGTATTTT	CASSLHRAGADTQYF
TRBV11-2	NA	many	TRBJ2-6	TGTGCCAGCAGCTTTATCCGGGGGGCCCTGTCTGGGGCCAACGTCCTGACTTTC	CASSFIRGALSGANVLTF
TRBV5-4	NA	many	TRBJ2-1	TGTGCCAGCAGCCAGAGCCATGAGCAGTTCTTC	CASSQSHEQFF
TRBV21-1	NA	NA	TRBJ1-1	TGTGCCAGCAGGGGGGGGGGGAAGTGGGTCACTGAAGCTTTCTTT	CASRGGGKWVTEAFF
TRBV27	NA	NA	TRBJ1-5	TGTGCCTGCAGTTTAGACCCGGGGGGGGCGGATTCGAATCAGCCCCAGCATTTT	CACSLDPGGADSNQPQHF
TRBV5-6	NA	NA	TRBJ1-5	TGTGCCAGCAGCTCGACGGCAGGCGACCACCTCAATCAGCCCCAGCATTTT	CASSSTAGDHLNQPQHF
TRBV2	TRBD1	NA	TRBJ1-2	TGTGCCAGCGAGCAGACAGGGAGAATCGACTATGGCTACACCTTC	CASEQTGRIDYGYTF
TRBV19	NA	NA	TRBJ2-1	TGTGCCAGTAGTCCCACGCCGGTACCCTCCTACAATGAGCAGTTCTTC	CASSPTPVPSYNEQFF
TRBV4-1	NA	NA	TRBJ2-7	TGCGCCAGCAGCCGAGTAGTGGGGCCCACCTACGAGCAGTACTTC	CASSRVVGPTYEQYF
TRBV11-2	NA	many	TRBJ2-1	TGTGCCAGCAGCTTAATCCGAGCAACTACCTACAATGAGCAGTTCTTC	CASSLIRATTYNEQFF
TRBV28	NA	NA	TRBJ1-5	TGTGCCGGCAGTTTTCTAGATAGCAATCAGCCCCAGCATTTT	CAGSFLDSNQPQHF
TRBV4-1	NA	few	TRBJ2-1	TGCGCCAGCAGCCAACAAACAGTGATAGCCTCCTACAATGAGCAGTTCTTC	CASSQQTVIASYNEQFF